Presented here are 9 T cell receptor beta chains from one specimen sequenced in a study of human T cells and chemical hapten exposure. TCRdb used MiXCR to reprocess the RACE reads, holding one entry per CDR3 protein. The data contain more than 300,000 distinct CDR3 sequences, about 5.4% of them singletons. Described time point: pre-sensitization, week 0. Treatment reported: therapeutic diphenylcyclopropenone sensitization with weekly scalp DPC. The sample was whole blood, taken in connection with sensitization to the hapten diphenylcyclopropenone (DPC). These receptors were taken from a woman aged 18-29 years with alopecia areata. Some clones in this sample may be carry-over from other donors' samples.

This clonotype was counted many times. The J gene is TRBJ1-2, the V gene TRBV7-2; 12 bases are shared with TRBD1. The V gene's germline CDR1 is SGHTA and CDR2 FQGNSA. V lost 6 bases and J lost 4; bases outside the gene matches: 12. The CDR3 extends over 17 amino acids. The CDR3 is CASSLGTGGSSSYGYTF. CDR3 DNA: TGTGCCAGCAGTCTTGGGACAGGGGGCTCCAGTAGCTATGGCTACACCTTC.

This sequence joins TRBV13 and TRBJ1-1; a weak D match, TRBD1 (5 bases). Germline-derived CDR1 and CDR2 are PRHDT and FYEKMQ (reference sequence). The CDR3 consists of 16 residues. The V end was cut by 5 bases, the J end by 6 bases, with 22 bases between. The CDR3 DNA reads TGTGCCAGCAGCACATCGACAGAGCCAGGACGACCTGAAGCTTTCTTT. The encoded protein is CASSTSTEPGRPEAFF.

In this sample, this clonotype turned up many times. This chain links TRBV28 with TRBJ1-1; D not certain. Trimming shortened V by 5 bases and J by 1 base, and 11 bases separated the two germline ends. Per germline, CDR1 MDHEN and CDR2 SYDVKM. The CDR3 has 14 amino acids. CDR3 DNA: TGTGCCAGCAGTCGGAGATACACGAACACTGAAGCTTTCTTT. Translated, it gives CASSRRYTNTEAFF.

This clonotype occurred a few times. The genes are TRBV15 and TRBJ2-3, with no clear D. The V end lost 3 bases, the J end lost 7 bases, and 11 bases lay between the germline ends. Per germline, CDR1 LNHNV and CDR2 YYDKDF (reference sequence). CDR3 length: 13 amino acids. Here the CDR3 reads CATSRDLLYTQYF. The CDR3 DNA is TGTGCCACCAGCAGGGACCTTCTATATACGCAGTATTTT.

The table lists this clonotype with many counts. The rearrangement links TRBV6-2 or TRBV6-3 to TRBJ2-6; D uncertain. This CDR3 comprises 12 residues. Germline CDR1 and CDR2: MNHEY and SVGEGT. V gave up 8 bases and J gave up 9 bases, with 11 bases separating them. In nucleotides, the CDR3 is TGTGCCAGCCACGGCGAGGTCAACGTCCTGACTTTC. Protein sequence: CASHGEVNVLTF.

This clonotype was counted ten times or more. This chain uses TRBV20-1 with TRBJ1-5; D remains unclear. V shed 6 bases and J shed 4 bases, with 10 bases lying between them. Germline V lookup: CDR1 DFQATT, CDR2 SNEGSKA (reference sequence). CDR3 length: 12 amino acids. For the CDR3, the DNA is TGCAGTGCGCAGACGGCAAATCAGCCCCAGCATTTT. It is translated as CSAQTANQPQHF.

The CDR3 nucleotides are TGTGCCATCAGTGACGGGACAGGGAATGAAAAACTGTTTTTT. Protein product: CAISDGTGNEKLFF. The V call is TRBV10-3, the J call TRBJ1-4; 9 nucleotides agree with TRBD1. Germline CDR1 ENHRY, CDR2 SYGVKD. This CDR3 contains 14 residues. Trimming removed 3 bases from V and 5 bases from J; junction bases left unmatched: 1.

This clonotype was detected ten times or more. The chain carries TRBV24-1 and TRBJ1-4, with D hard to call. CDR3 length: 13 residues. The V end was cut by 2 bases, the J end by 8 bases, with 8 bases between. Looked up from germline, CDR1 is KGHDR and CDR2 is SFDVKD. CDR3 residues: CATSDSPGEKLFF. CDR3 sequence (DNA): TGTGCCACCAGTGATTCTCCCGGGGAAAAACTGTTTTTT.

This clonotype was counted at least ten times. The rearrangement joins TRBV13 to TRBJ1-3, with D perhaps TRBD1 (6 bases). Trimming removed 5 bases at V and 0 bases at J, with 17 bases between. This CDR3 is built from 17 residues. Germline values: CDR1 PRHDT, CDR2 FYEKMQ (reference sequence). The CDR3 DNA sequence: TGTGCCAGCAGCCGTAGTACAGGGACAACCTCTGGAAACACCATATATTTT. Protein sequence: CASSRSTGTTSGNTIYF. The whole variable domain, remainder taken from reference TRBV13 and TRBJ1-3, is AAGVIQSPRHLIKEKRETATLKCYPIPRHDTVYWYQQGPGQDPQFLISFYEKMQSDKGSIPDRFSAQQFSDYHSELNMSSLELGDSALYFCASSRSTGTTSGNTIYFGEGSWLTVV.